These 32 T cell receptor beta chains were all obtained from the same sample, sequenced in a study of cytomegalovirus exposure and HLA in healthy donors. The PCR employed 60 Vbeta primers together with 13 Jbeta primers. TCRdb keeps only in-frame clones here, not all; method: immunoSEQ multiplex PCR. The sample consists of fewer than 70,000 clones, almost 75% of them appearing once. The specimen sequenced was PBMCs. These receptors were collected from a middle-aged man in good health and CMV-seronegative.

The gene calls are TRBV27 and TRBJ2-7; D may be TRBD2 (5 bases). Germline loops: CDR1 MNHEY, CDR2 SMNVEV (reference sequence). Between the trimmed V and J ends, which lost 6 bases and 0 bases, there was a span of 18 bases. The CDR3 has 16 amino acids. CDR3 DNA sequence: TGTGCCAGCAGCGGCTGGGGAACGGGGATCTCCTACGAGCAGTACTTC. Its translation: CASSGWGTGISYEQYF.

The chain joins TRBV7-9 to TRBJ2-7; TRBD2 agrees at 9 bases. The CDR3 loop spans 15 amino acids. Germline CDR1 is SEHNR and CDR2 is FQNEAQ (reference sequence). After removal of 5 bases from V and 2 bases from J, the junction contained 7 bases not matched to a gene. CDR3 nucleotide sequence: TGTGCCAGCAGCCTCGGCGGGGGGGGTACCTACGAGCAGTACTTC. Its translation: CASSLGGGGTYEQYF.

The chain links TRBV11-2 to TRBJ1-6, with D possibly matching TRBD1 (6 bases). The CDR3 totals 15 residues. Per the germline V gene, CDR1 is SGHAT and CDR2 is FQNNGV. V lost 8 bases and J 6 bases, leaving 17 bases between the germline ends. CDR3: CASSGYRAINSPLHF. CDR3 coding DNA: TGTGCCAGCTCAGGCTACAGGGCCATTAATTCACCCCTCCACTTT.

The rearrangement links TRBV4-1 to TRBJ1-2; D possibly corresponds to TRBD1 (5 bases). Trimming removed 3 bases at V and 2 bases at J, with 10 bases between. CDR3 length: 14 residues. Germline V gene sequence: CDR1 MGHRA, CDR2 YSYEKL. The CDR3 bases are TGCGCCAGCAGCCACCAGACAGAGAACTATGGCTACACCTTC. Translating it yields CASSHQTENYGYTF.

In regard to this clone: Different DNA sequences within this sample yield the same CDR3. The chain joins TRBV6-6 to TRBJ2-7; TRBD2 matches at 9 bases. Germline V lookup: CDR1 MNHNY, CDR2 SVGAGI (reference sequence). There are 14 residues in the CDR3. Trimming cost V 7 bases and J 3 bases; bases outside gene matches: 7. The CDR3 nucleotides are TGTGCCAGCAACCAGGGGCGGGGGGGCTACGAGCAGTACTTC. Translation gives CASNQGRGGYEQYF.

The chain recombines TRBV5-1 with TRBJ1-1; 7 bases match TRBD1. Germline lookup yields CDR1 SGHRS and CDR2 YFSETQ. V dropped 4 bases and J dropped 4; count of bases not matched to a gene: 7. This CDR3 is built from 14 residues. CDR3 protein: CASSQQGITTEAFF. Here the CDR3 DNA reads TGCGCCAGCAGCCAACAGGGGATTACCACTGAAGCTTTCTTT.

The V call is TRBV6-6, the J call TRBJ2-1, with 7 bases that match TRBD1. The germline V gene encodes CDR1 MNHNY and CDR2 SVGAGI (reference sequence). V shed 2 bases and J 9 bases; nucleotides not matched to a gene: 13. The CDR3 runs to 16 residues. DNA for the CDR3: TGTGCCAGCAGTTACCACGGATCGGGACAGAATCCTGAGCAGTTCTTC. Translated: CASSYHGSGQNPEQFF.

A single count supports this clone. The rearrangement uses TRBV6-6 and TRBJ2-7; D is perhaps TRBD1 (5 bases). V dropped 0 bases and J dropped 3 bases, with 15 bases sitting between them. The CDR3 contains 16 residues. Per the germline V gene, CDR1 is MNHNY and CDR2 is SVGAGI (reference sequence). The CDR3 loop reads CASSYSFRTRIYEQYF. CDR3 nucleotide sequence: TGTGCCAGCAGTTACTCGTTTAGGACAAGGATCTACGAGCAGTACTTC.

The genes are TRBV9 and TRBJ2-5, with a possible D match to TRBD2 (6 bases). Trimming pared 4 bases from V and 3 bases from J, leaving 19 bases between. Germline V gene sequence: CDR1 SGDLS, CDR2 YYNGEE. The CDR3 loop spans 16 amino acids. The CDR3 sequence: CASSPSLRGSEETQYF. DNA for the CDR3: TGTGCCAGCAGCCCTAGCCTTCGGGGGTCCGAAGAGACCCAGTACTTC.

V and J are TRBV30 and TRBJ2-5; 8 positions match TRBD2. Looked up from germline, CDR1 is GTSNPN and CDR2 is SVGIG (reference sequence). The CDR3 covers 15 residues. V was pared by 5 bases and J by 5 bases, with 13 bases of the junction left unmatched. Here the CDR3 reads CAWDSGTRELETQYF. CDR3 coding DNA: TGTGCCTGGGACTCCGGGACTAGGGAATTGGAGACCCAGTACTTC.

This chain uses TRBV5-1 with TRBJ1-2; TRBD1 might be the D (6 bases). The CDR3 contains 17 residues. The germline V and J ends were trimmed by 7 bases and 7 bases, with 29 bases remaining between them. The germline V gene encodes CDR1 SGHRS and CDR2 YFSETQ. CDR3 sequence: CASSSVQGPEMLVGYTF. Here the CDR3 DNA reads TGCGCCAGCTCCTCGGTGCAGGGGCCCGAAATGTTGGTTGGCTACACCTTC. Variable domain in full (rest from reference TRBV5-1 and TRBJ1-2): KAGVTQTPRYLIKTRGQQVTLSCSPISGHRSVSWYQQTPGQGLQFLFEYFSETQRNKGNFPGRFSGRQFSNSRSEMNVSTLELGDSALYLCASSSVQGPEMLVGYTFGSGTRLTVV.

This clone was seen only a few times. The chain is built from TRBV9 and TRBJ2-3, with 10 bases fitting TRBD2. J lost 2 bases, V lost 0 bases, and 9 bases had no gene match. This CDR3 region has 18 residues. The germline V gene has CDR1 SGDLS and CDR2 YYNGEE. CDR3 in DNA: TGTGCCAGCAGCGTAGATAGCGGGGGGTTTTCCGTCACAGATACGCAGTATTTT. This translates into CASSVDSGGFSVTDTQYF.

This sequence joins TRBV10-2 and TRBJ2-7; 10 bases map to TRBD1. The germline gives CDR1 WSHSY, CDR2 SAAADI. The CDR3 totals 15 residues. Trimming cost V 6 bases and J 4 bases; bases outside gene matches: 9. The chain's CDR3 is CASRRDRDRGYEQYF. DNA of the CDR3: TGCGCCAGCAGGAGGGACCGGGACAGGGGATACGAGCAGTACTTC.

V usage is TRBV29-1 and J usage is TRBJ1-1; TRBD1 is a possible D gene (6 bases). Germline values: CDR1 SQVTM, CDR2 ANQGSEA. The CDR3 contains 12 residues. Trimming pared 6 bases from V and 5 bases from J, leaving 13 bases between. The CDR3: CSVGGAGTEAFF. CDR3 in DNA: TGCAGCGTGGGGGGGGCTGGGACTGAAGCTTTCTTT.

This chain links TRBV10-2 with TRBJ2-5; D is unresolved. The CDR3 runs to 12 residues. The germline gives CDR1 WSHSY, CDR2 SAAADI. Deletions cut 4 bases from V and 5 bases from J, with 8 bases between. The CDR3 sequence is CASSASRETQYF. The CDR3, as DNA: TGCGCCAGCAGTGCTAGTCGGGAGACCCAGTACTTC.

This rearrangement joins TRBV6-1 to TRBJ2-6, with D possibly being TRBD1 (5 bases). V gave up 0 bases and J gave up 3 bases, with 12 bases separating them. Germline-derived CDR1 and CDR2 are MNHNS and SASEGT. This CDR3 comprises 17 residues. The CDR3, as DNA: TGTGCCAGCAGTGAAGCTTTCAGGGTCGGTGGGGCCAACGTCCTGACTTTC. Residues: CASSEAFRVGGANVLTF.

The genes are TRBV18 and TRBJ2-7, with 7 bases aligning to TRBD1. This CDR3 has 12 amino acids. Per germline, CDR1 KGHSH and CDR2 LQKENI. The V gene end was trimmed by 6 bases and the J gene end by 3 bases; junction bases not matched to a gene: 2. This CDR3 is CASSRTGYEQYF. The CDR3 DNA reads TGTGCCAGCTCCCGGACAGGCTACGAGCAGTACTTC. Together with reference TRBV18 and TRBJ2-7, the CDR3 gives the full variable domain: NAGVMQNPRHLVRRRGQEARLRCSPMKGHSHVYWYRQLPEEGLKFMVYLQKENIIDESGMPKERFSAEFPKEGPSILRIQQVVRGDSAAYFCASSRTGYEQYFGPGTRLTVT.

The table lists this clone with a few counts. The J gene is TRBJ2-2, the V gene TRBV30; 7 bases agree with TRBD2. The CDR3 contains 15 residues. V was pared by 0 bases and J by 6 bases, with 7 bases of the junction left unmatched. The germline V gene has CDR1 GTSNPN and CDR2 SVGIG (reference sequence). In DNA, the CDR3 is TGTGCCTGGAGTGTTTTGCGGGGGAGCGCCGGGGAGCTGTTTTTT. Protein product: CAWSVLRGSAGELFF. Combining the CDR3 with reference TRBV30 and TRBJ2-2 gives the whole variable domain SQTIHQWPATLVQPVGSPLSLECTVEGTSNPNLYWYRQAAGRGLQLLFYSVGIGQISSEVPQNLSASRPQDRQFILSSKKLLLSDSGFYLCAWSVLRGSAGELFFGEGSRLTVL.

The J gene is TRBJ2-2, the V gene TRBV27; 12 bases are a match to TRBD2. Germline assignment: CDR1 MNHEY and CDR2 SMNVEV (reference sequence). The CDR3 has 16 amino acids. V was clipped by 7 bases and J by 2 bases; unmatched bases: 5. CDR3 DNA: TGTGCCAGCACTCGACTAGCGGGGGTCAACACCGGGGAGCTGTTTTTT. This translates into CASTRLAGVNTGELFF.

In this sample, this clone turned up once. This rearrangement joins TRBV5-1 to TRBJ1-4; D may be TRBD1 (6 bases). The CDR3 extends over 15 amino acids. Germline loops: CDR1 SGHRS, CDR2 YFSETQ. V lost 0 bases and J lost 5, with 11 bases in between. The CDR3 coding sequence is TGCGCCAGCAGCTTGGGGGCAGGGGAGAATGAAAAACTGTTTTTT. This translates into CASSLGAGENEKLFF.

The chain uses TRBV5-4 and TRBJ1-3, with 7 bases matching TRBD1. CDR3 length equals 16 residues. Per the germline V gene, CDR1 is SGHNT and CDR2 is YYREEE (reference sequence). V lost 2 bases to trimming and J lost 0 bases; unmatched junction nucleotides: 5. The CDR3 reads CASSLAGTDSGNTIYF. The CDR3 nucleotides are TGTGCCAGCAGCTTAGCCGGGACAGACTCTGGAAACACCATATATTTT.

V and J are TRBV2 and TRBJ1-2; D is perhaps TRBD1 (6 bases). V shed 6 bases and J shed 8 bases, with 16 bases lying between them. This CDR3 contains 13 residues. Germline CDR1 and CDR2: SNHLY and FYNNEI. The CDR3 region has the DNA TGTGCCAGCAGAGGGGGGAGGGCGTGGGGCTACACCTTC. Translating gives CASRGGRAWGYTF.

This clone has just a few counts. The chain recombines TRBV6-5 with TRBJ2-3; maybe TRBD2 (5 bases). Germline CDR1 reads MNHEY; CDR2 reads SVGAGI. With 2 bases removed from V and 6 bases from J, the gap between germline ends came to 12 bases. The CDR3 totals 14 residues. The CDR3 sequence is CASSYGLARDTQYF. The CDR3 DNA reads TGTGCCAGCAGTTACGGTCTAGCACGGGATACGCAGTATTTT.

The V and J genes are TRBV9 and TRBJ1-3; D is unresolved. V was pared by 1 base and J by 0 bases, with 5 bases between. Germline V gives CDR1 SGDLS, CDR2 YYNGEE. The CDR3 sequence is 14 residues long. CDR3 DNA: TGTGCCAGCAGCGTATCTACCTCTGGAAACACCATATATTTT. Translating it yields CASSVSTSGNTIYF.

This clone was seen a few times. The chain is built from TRBV5-1 and TRBJ1-1; TRBD1 might be the D (5 bases). From germline, CDR1 is SGHRS and CDR2 YFSETQ. V shed 5 bases and J shed 4 bases, with 15 bases lying between them. The CDR3 runs to 14 residues. The CDR3 bases are TGCGCCAGCAGTTCCTGGGGCATAAGCACTGAAGCTTTCTTT. It translates to CASSSWGISTEAFF.

The CDR3 bases are TGTGCCTGGAGCCTAGGGACAGCTGAAAACTATGGCTACACCTTC. Amino acids: CAWSLGTAENYGYTF. V gene TRBV30 combines with J gene TRBJ1-2; 7 bases are a match to TRBD1. Germline CDR1 reads GTSNPN; CDR2 reads SVGIG (reference sequence). Trimming cost V 3 bases and J 2 bases; bases outside gene matches: 9. The CDR3 covers 15 residues.

This clone was recorded only once. The chain couples TRBV7-3 to TRBJ1-1, with D possibly matching TRBD1 (5 bases). Germline-derived CDR1 and CDR2 are SGHTA and FQGTGA. This CDR3 comprises 15 residues. V lost 5 bases to trimming and J lost 7 bases, with 20 bases between them. CDR3: CASSPRGGRYGEAFF. As DNA, the CDR3 is TGTGCCAGCAGCCCCCGGGGGGGTAGGTATGGTGAAGCTTTCTTT.

The J gene is TRBJ1-5, the V gene TRBV9; perhaps TRBD1 as D (5 bases). Looked up from germline, CDR1 is SGDLS and CDR2 is YYNGEE. The CDR3 sequence is 12 residues long. Trimming removed 3 bases at V and 6 bases at J, with 7 bases between. In DNA, the CDR3 is TGTGCCAGCAGCGGGGGGGGTCAGCCCCAGCATTTT. It specifies CASSGGGQPQHF.

Only one count was recorded for this clone. The chain combines TRBV2 with TRBJ1-1; 9 bases fit TRBD1. V trimming: 5 bases; J trimming: 4 bases; junction bases outside the gene matches: 5. The CDR3 runs to 14 residues. Per the germline V gene, CDR1 is SNHLY and CDR2 is FYNNEI. The CDR3 is CASSLTGGPTEAFF. CDR3 in DNA: TGTGCCAGCAGTCTCACAGGGGGCCCCACTGAAGCTTTCTTT.

This clone was seen once. A junction boundary mismatches the germline segment, possibly from a read error. V is TRBV7-9 and J is TRBJ1-1; D is undetermined. CDR1 and CDR2 (germline): SEHNR, FQNEAQ (reference sequence). CDR3 length: 13 amino acids. In DNA, the CDR3 is TGTTCCAGCAGCCCACCAGCGGACCCTGAAGCTTTCTTT. Translation gives CSSSPPADPEAFF.

The chain recombines TRBV7-3 with TRBJ2-1, with 9 bases matching TRBD1. The CDR3 totals 16 residues. The ends lost 0 bases at V and 3 bases at J; junction bases unmatched: 3. Germline V CDR1 and CDR2: SGHTA, FQGTGA. The CDR3 loop is CASSLTGQGYYNEQFF. The CDR3 nucleotides read TGTGCCAGCAGCTTAACGGGACAGGGTTACTACAATGAGCAGTTCTTC.

CDR3 residues: CASSPPSRQAQETQYF. Written as DNA, the CDR3 is TGTGCCAGCTCCCCCCCCTCCAGACAGGCTCAAGAGACCCAGTACTTC. The chain carries TRBV7-8 and TRBJ2-5; D is possibly TRBD1 (6 bases). Germline CDR1 SGHVS, CDR2 FQNEAQ. The CDR3 is 16 residues long. Trimming took off 8 bases at V and 2 bases at J, with 21 bases between the two ends.